The TCR beta chain described here comes from a study of CD8+ T cells in alopecia areata. About the study: Administration of oral tofacitinib to treated patients was at 5 to 10 mg twice daily.

RNA, once extracted, was reverse transcribed into cDNA for use as the sequencing template. Some clones are missing from TCRdb's copy, which holds only in-frame ones; the method was immunoSEQ multiplex PCR. The sample contains 130,000 or so clones, more than 85% of which appear only once. The V end lost 4 bases, the J end lost 7 bases, and 5 bases lay between the germline ends. CDR3 length: 10 residues. CDR1 SQVTM and CDR2 ANQGSEA come from the germline V gene. Treatment noted: oral pan-JAK inhibitor, 5-10 mg twice daily. General study findings and limits: Many expanded lesional clones persisted in scalp and blood during tofacitinib.

About this clone: Its specificity is unknown.

The source of this sequence is a human donor with alopecia areata. This chain connects TRBV29-1 to TRBJ2-1; the D is unclear. Sequenced here: CD8+ T cells sorted from blood, sampled at week 4, from a patient treated with tofacitinib. The CDR3 nucleotides read TGCAGCGTTGTCGAGAATGAGCAGTTCTTC. Protein sequence: CSVVENEQFF.